The source of this TCR beta chain is a study of identical twins. Findings of the study overall: Researchers caution that invariant MAIT and iNKT cells could partly confound zero-insertion analyses. Conclusions came from cross-sectional statistical analysis, not from following the same donors. Memory repertoires lacked the insertion deficit that abundant cord blood beta clonotypes showed.

Each cDNA held unique molecular identifiers, and template switching gave it a universal primer site. TCRdb fed the 5' RACE reads into MiXCR, producing one record per CDR3 protein. The table includes roughly 290,000 distinct CDR3 sequences, less than 9.5% detected once. This clonotype was found many times. Antigen specificity is unknown. These data also featured in a second study, about yellow fever vaccine responses in identical twins.

The source of this sequence is a woman aged 18-29 years in good health. The sample consisted of CD8+ T cells sorted from blood.

The CDR3 coding sequence is TGTGCCAGCAGTCGAATGGAGGGGACTGAAGCTTTCTTT. Protein product: CASSRMEGTEAFF. This chain connects TRBV6-4 to TRBJ1-1; the D gene is possibly TRBD1 (5 bases). This CDR3 has 13 residues. Germline CDR1 reads MRHNA; CDR2 reads SNTAGT. Trimming took 5 bases from V and 5 from J, leaving 12 bases between them.